This T cell receptor beta chain emerged from a study of beta chain features in type 1 diabetes. Trimming took off 6 bases at V and 8 bases at J, with 17 bases between the two ends. Germline CDR1 SGHVS, CDR2 FQNEAQ. This CDR3 region has 14 residues. The study reverse transcribed the entire isolated RNA, so it sequenced expressed TCRB transcripts. Produced via immunoSEQ multiplex PCR; TCRdb's table is partial and in-frame only. The profile shows roughly 230,000 clones, 9.6% of them singletons. The origin of this receptor is a woman between 18 and 29 years old in good health. The sequenced material came from naive CD4+ T cells from blood. V is TRBV7-8 and J is TRBJ2-1; D is undetermined. The CDR3 coding sequence is TGTGCCAGCAGACACCCGACGGAGTACGATGAGCAGTTCTTC. It codes for CASRHPTEYDEQFF. Combining the CDR3 with reference TRBV7-8 and TRBJ2-1 gives the whole variable domain GAGVSQSPRYKVAKRGQDVALRCDPISGHVSLFWYQQALGQGPEFLTYFQNEAQLDKSGLPSDRFFAERPEGSVSTLKIQRTQQEDSAVYLCASRHPTEYDEQFFGPGTRLTVL.